The following is a TCR beta chain sequence with its context. The sample holds many counts of this clonotype. The antigen this receptor binds is unknown. No quality values exist for individual bases; no much larger clone is one base distant. This entry is derived from a study of low-dose radiotherapy and immunotherapy resistance in tumors (dated by TCRdb to between 2020 and 2023). In terms of the full investigation: Cohort 1 received 0.5 Gy per fraction every 2 weeks, with a prescribed total PTV dose of 6.5 Gy. Intravenous cyclophosphamide at 200 mg/m2 was administered every two weeks, one day ahead of each radiation and immunotherapy administration. The trial did not randomize participants into treatment groups. Patients were given nivolumab as a 240 mg flat dose every two weeks and ipilimumab at 1 mg/kg every six weeks, with both drugs delivered intravenously. For Cohort 2, the dose was 1 Gy per fraction given every two weeks, adding up to 13 Gy in total across 26 weeks. Patients took aspirin 300 mg orally once daily for four cycles, starting on cycle 1 day 1. The translational analysis covered eight patients: three from the first dose cohort and the first five from the second dose cohort.

The intended sense of this specimen's time point label: before trial treatment. The donors came from RACIN, which was a single-arm phase I dose-escalation trial that paired nivolumab and ipilimumab with aspirin, low-dose cyclophosphamide and low-dose radiotherapy. Patients with advanced, TIL-negative solid tumors were considered eligible. Sequencing used an Illumina HiSeq 2500. First-strand cDNA was synthesized with Superscript III and a set of TRAV- and TRBV-specific primers, covering both TCRalpha and TCRbeta chains. TCRs were amplified with Phusion for approximately 20 PCR cycles using a constant-region primer together with the adapter attached to the V primers. Isolated mRNA was amplified with the MessageAmp II aRNA Amplification Kit, using a roughly 15-hour in vitro transcription at 37°C. The Dynabeads mRNA DIRECT Purification Kit was used to isolate the mRNA for TCR sequencing. Indexed Illumina adapters were added in a second Phusion PCR of 25 to 30 cycles, after which AMPure XP beads were used to purify the products. Turning to the authors' computational methods: Custom Perl scripts pooled TCR sequences encoding the same protein, removed out-of-frame sequences and computed each clonotype's abundance. Any TCR sequence supported by only a single read was excluded from analysis. Repertoire metrics included Shannon entropy, Gini index, clonality, richness, and frequency of TCRs shared between repertoires. In-frame beta chains were kept once TCRdb had trimmed the public reads at Q25 with fastp and called clones with MiXCR. When rows share a CDR3 protein, they turn into one entry using the most common DNA and genes. V and J calls and clone size were set by TCRdb, not the authors. This sample has 35,000 to 45,000 distinct CDR3 sequences in its table, and roughly 31% of those were observed once. Jointly, the top ten make up around 3.5% of the sample.

Trimming takes 0 bases from V and 9 bases from J, and the germline ends sit 15 bases apart. The CDR3, cysteine through phenylalanine, is 14 amino acids long. The DNA shown is the 42-base CDR3, in frame from base 1. For CDR1 and CDR2, the germline V gene lists SQVTM and ANQGSEA. Here the sequenced sample was PBMCs, taken before treatment. This receptor was identified in a male donor with gallbladder cancer. The rearranged chain carries TRBV29-1 and TRBJ2-4; TRBD2 is possibly the D segment (6 matching bases). The CDR3 in this case is CSVEDRQGGTIQYF. The sequenced DNA is TGCAGCGTTGAAGATCGGCAGGGAGGTACCATTCAGTACTTC.